This entry lists 4 T cell receptor beta chains sequenced from one sample in a study of shared clonotypes between healthy human individuals. Assay used: immunoSEQ multiplex PCR; TCRdb lists only in-frame clones, some missing. The table lists about 1 million clones, approximately 72% of them singletons, with 1.4% to 1.5% in the top ten. Sequencing used memory CD4+ T cells sorted from blood. Subset: CD45RA-negative fraction. The source is a man aged 18 to 30 in good health.

V usage is TRBV2 and J usage is TRBJ1-4, with a weak D call TRBD1 (5 bases). Trimming took 7 bases from V and 2 from J, leaving 8 bases between them. Looked up from germline, CDR1 is SNHLY and CDR2 is FYNNEI. There are 13 residues in the CDR3. CDR3 in DNA: TGTGCCAGCAAGAGGGGCACTAATGAAAAACTGTTTTTT. Amino acid sequence: CASKRGTNEKLFF.

The genes are TRBV30 and TRBJ2-3, with 7 bases identical to TRBD2. The V segment lost 5 bases and the J segment 2 bases; nucleotides outside the gene matches: 4. Germline V gene lookup returns CDR1 GTSNPN and CDR2 SVGIG (reference sequence). The CDR3 consists of 13 residues. The CDR3 reads CAWGLAVTDTQYF. DNA of the CDR3: TGTGCCTGGGGGCTAGCGGTCACAGATACGCAGTATTTT.

Turning to this clone: An end of the junction does not agree with germline; a read error may underlie this. The chain is built from TRBV6-6 and TRBJ2-7, with D hard to call. Germline V gives CDR1 MNHNY, CDR2 SVGAGI (reference sequence). CDR3 length: 14 amino acids. The DNA of the CDR3 is TGTGCCAGCAGTTACCACCCTGAGGCCTACGAGCGGTACTTC. It specifies CASSYHPEAYERYF.

There are a few counts of this clone. CDR3 DNA: TGTGCCAGCAGCTTAGCCGCCGGCCAAGAGACCCAGTACTTC. The encoded protein is CASSLAAGQETQYF. The chain couples TRBV7-2 to TRBJ2-5; D ambiguous. V lost 0 bases to trimming and J lost 1 base, with 6 bases between them. In germline, CDR1 is SGHTA, CDR2 FQGNSA. CDR3 length: 14 residues.